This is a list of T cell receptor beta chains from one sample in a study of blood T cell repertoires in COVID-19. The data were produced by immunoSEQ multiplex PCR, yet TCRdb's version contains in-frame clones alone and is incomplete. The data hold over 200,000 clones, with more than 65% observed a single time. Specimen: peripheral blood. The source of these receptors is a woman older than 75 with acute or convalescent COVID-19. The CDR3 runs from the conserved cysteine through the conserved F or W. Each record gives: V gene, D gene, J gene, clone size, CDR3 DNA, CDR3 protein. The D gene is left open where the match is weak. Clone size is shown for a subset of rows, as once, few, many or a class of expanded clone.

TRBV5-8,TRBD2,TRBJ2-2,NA,TGTGCCAGGGGACTAGAAGTTACGAACACCGGGGAGCTGTTTTTT,CARGLEVTNTGELFF
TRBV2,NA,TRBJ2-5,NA,TGTGCCAGCAGTGAAGGGGCCTCCAGGGAGACCCAGTACTTC,CASSEGASRETQYF
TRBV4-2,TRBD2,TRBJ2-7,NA,TGTGCCAGCAGCCAAGAGATTGGGACTAGCGCACACGAGCAGTACTTC,CASSQEIGTSAHEQYF
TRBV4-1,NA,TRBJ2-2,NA,TGCGCCAGCAGCCAAGATTCGGGGAACACCGGGGAGCTGTTTTTT,CASSQDSGNTGELFF
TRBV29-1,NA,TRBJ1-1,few,TGCAGCGTTGAACCAGGGAACACTGAAGCTTTCTTT,CSVEPGNTEAFF
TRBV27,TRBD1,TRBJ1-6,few,TGTGCCAGCCGGGACAGGGTGGATAATTCACCCCTCCACTTT,CASRDRVDNSPLHF
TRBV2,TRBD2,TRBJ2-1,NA,TGTGCCAGCAGTGGTAGCCTAGCGGGGGGAAATGAGCAGTTCTTC,CASSGSLAGGNEQFF
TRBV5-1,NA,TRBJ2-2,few,TGCGCCAGCAGGTCGACCCCTGGCGGGACGAACACCGGGGAGCTGTTTTTT,CASRSTPGGTNTGELFF
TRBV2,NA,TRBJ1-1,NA,TGTGCCAGCAGTGGGTCGGGGGCTGAAGCTTTCTTT,CASSGSGAEAFF
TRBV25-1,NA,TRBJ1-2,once,TGTGCCAGCAGTGAATCTATAGGCTACACCTTC,CASSESIGYTF
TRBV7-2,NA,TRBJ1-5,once,TGTGCCAGCAGCCAGAGGGTCCAGACCAATCCGTGGAGTCAGCCCCAGCATTTT,CASSQRVQTNPWSQPQHF
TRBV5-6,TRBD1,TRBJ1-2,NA,TGTGCCAGCAGCGGTGGGACAGCCAACTATGGCTACACCTTC,CASSGGTANYGYTF
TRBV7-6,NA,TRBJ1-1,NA,TGTGCCAGCAGCCCCCGAACTCACGCTGAAGCTTTCTTT,CASSPRTHAEAFF
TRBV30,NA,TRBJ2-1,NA,TGTGCCTGGAGGAAGGGTCTCCGGGGTGAGCAGTTCTTC,CAWRKGLRGEQFF
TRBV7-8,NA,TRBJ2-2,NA,TGTGCCAGCAGCTTCCGGGATGCGAACACCGGGGAGCTGTTTTTT,CASSFRDANTGELFF
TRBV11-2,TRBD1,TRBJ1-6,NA,TGTGCCAGCAGCCAAGGGGGACAGGGCCCTAATAATTCACCCCTCCACTTT,CASSQGGQGPNNSPLHF
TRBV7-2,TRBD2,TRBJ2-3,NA,TGTGCCAGCAACCCGGGACTAGCGGCAAACACGCAGTATTTT,CASNPGLAANTQYF
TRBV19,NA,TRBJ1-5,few,TGTGCCAGTAGTGCCTCGACTTCGATCAATCAGCCCCAGCATTTT,CASSASTSINQPQHF
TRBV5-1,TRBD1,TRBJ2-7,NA,TGCGCCAGCAGCTTCGGCTCGGGACAGGGAGATGTGCAGTACTTC,CASSFGSGQGDVQYF
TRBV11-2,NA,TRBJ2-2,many,TGTGCCAACAGTTTCGGGGGAAGCACCGGGGAGCTGTTTTTT,CANSFGGSTGELFF
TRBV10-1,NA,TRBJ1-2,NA,TGCGCCAGCAGTTCGGACACTAACTATGGCTACACCTTC,CASSSDTNYGYTF
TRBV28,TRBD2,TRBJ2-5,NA,TGTGCCAGCACACTAGCGGGAGAAGGTGAGACCCAGTACTTC,CASTLAGEGETQYF
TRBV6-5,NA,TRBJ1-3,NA,TGTGCCAGCGTCCCCGAGGGAAACACCATATATTTT,CASVPEGNTIYF
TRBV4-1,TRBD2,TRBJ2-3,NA,TGCGCCAGCAGCCAGGGTGGGACTAGCGGGGGGGACACAGATACGCAGTATTTT,CASSQGGTSGGDTDTQYF
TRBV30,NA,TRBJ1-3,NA,TGTGCCTGGAGTGTTCGGATGGGGGGTGGAAACACCATATATTTT,CAWSVRMGGGNTIYF
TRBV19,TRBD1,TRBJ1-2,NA,TGTGCCAGTAGTGCAGGGGGGAACTATGGCTACACCTTC,CASSAGGNYGYTF
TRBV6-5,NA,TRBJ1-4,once,TGTGCCAGCCGGTCCTGGGCTTCACCCCCCGAAAAACTGTTTTTT,CASRSWASPPEKLFF
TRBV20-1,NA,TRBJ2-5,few,TGCAGTGCTAGTATAGGGGCGGCAGAGACCCAGTACTTC,CSASIGAAETQYF
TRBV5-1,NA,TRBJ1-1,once,TGCGCCAGCAGCTTGGACAGCATGAACACTGAAGCTTTCTTT,CASSLDSMNTEAFF